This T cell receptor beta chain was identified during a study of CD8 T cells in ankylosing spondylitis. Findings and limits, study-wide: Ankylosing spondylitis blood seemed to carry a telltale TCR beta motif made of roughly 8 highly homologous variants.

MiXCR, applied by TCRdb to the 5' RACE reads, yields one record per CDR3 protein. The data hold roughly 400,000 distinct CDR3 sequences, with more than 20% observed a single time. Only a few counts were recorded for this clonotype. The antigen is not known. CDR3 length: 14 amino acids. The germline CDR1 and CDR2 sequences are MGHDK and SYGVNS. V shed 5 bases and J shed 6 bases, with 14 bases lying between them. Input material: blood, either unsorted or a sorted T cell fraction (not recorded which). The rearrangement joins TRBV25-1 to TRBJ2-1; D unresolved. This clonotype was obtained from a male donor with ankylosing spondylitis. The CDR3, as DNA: TGTGCCAGCAGTCCGGCTGCACTCGGCAATGAGCAGTTCTTC. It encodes CASSPAALGNEQFF.